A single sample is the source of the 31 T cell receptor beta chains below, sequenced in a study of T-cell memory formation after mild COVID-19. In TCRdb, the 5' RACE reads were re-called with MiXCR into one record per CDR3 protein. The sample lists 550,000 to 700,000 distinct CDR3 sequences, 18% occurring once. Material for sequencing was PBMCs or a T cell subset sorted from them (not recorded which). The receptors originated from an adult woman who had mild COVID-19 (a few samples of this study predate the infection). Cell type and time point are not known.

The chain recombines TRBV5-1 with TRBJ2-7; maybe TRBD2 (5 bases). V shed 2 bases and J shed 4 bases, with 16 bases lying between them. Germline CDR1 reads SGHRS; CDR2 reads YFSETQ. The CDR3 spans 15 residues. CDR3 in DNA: TGCGCCAGCAGCTTACCCGAGGGCGCATCGTACGAGCAGTACTTC. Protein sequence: CASSLPEGASYEQYF.

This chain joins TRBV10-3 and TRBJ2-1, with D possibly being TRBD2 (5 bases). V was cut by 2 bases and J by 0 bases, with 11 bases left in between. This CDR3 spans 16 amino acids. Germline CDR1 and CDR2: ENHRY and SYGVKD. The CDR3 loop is CAISETPSFSYNEQFF. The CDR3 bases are TGTGCCATCAGTGAGACCCCTAGCTTCTCCTACAATGAGCAGTTCTTC.

DNA for the CDR3: TGTGCCAGCAGCGGGACCCCCGACACCGGGGAGCTGTTTTTT. It codes for CASSGTPDTGELFF. The genes are TRBV3-1 and TRBJ2-2; D possibly uses TRBD1 or TRBD2 (5 bases each). Deletions cut 5 bases from V and 3 bases from J, with 10 bases between. Germline V gene sequence: CDR1 LGHDT, CDR2 YNNKEL (reference sequence). The CDR3 runs 14 residues.

The CDR3 DNA reads as TGTGCCACCGGATTAGGGACGCCTAGCTCCTACGAGCAGTACTTC. Its translation: CATGLGTPSSYEQYF. V and J are TRBV24-1 and TRBJ2-7, with D possibly being TRBD1 or TRBD2 (5 bases each). Trimming left V 9 bases short and J 0 bases short, with 17 bases between. The CDR3 consists of 15 residues. CDR1 is KGHDR, CDR2 SFDVKD, per germline.

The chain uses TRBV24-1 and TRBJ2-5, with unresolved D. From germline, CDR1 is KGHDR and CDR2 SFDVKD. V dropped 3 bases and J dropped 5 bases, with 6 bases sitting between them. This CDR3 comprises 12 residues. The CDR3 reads CATSDVRETQYF. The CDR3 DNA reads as TGTGCCACCAGTGATGTCCGGGAGACCCAGTACTTC.

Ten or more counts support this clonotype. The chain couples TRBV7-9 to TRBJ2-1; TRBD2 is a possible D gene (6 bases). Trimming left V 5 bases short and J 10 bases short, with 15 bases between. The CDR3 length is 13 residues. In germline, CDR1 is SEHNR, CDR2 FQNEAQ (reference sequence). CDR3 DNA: TGTGCCAGCAGCCCGGTGACTCGGGGGGAGCAGTTCTTC. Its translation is CASSPVTRGEQFF.

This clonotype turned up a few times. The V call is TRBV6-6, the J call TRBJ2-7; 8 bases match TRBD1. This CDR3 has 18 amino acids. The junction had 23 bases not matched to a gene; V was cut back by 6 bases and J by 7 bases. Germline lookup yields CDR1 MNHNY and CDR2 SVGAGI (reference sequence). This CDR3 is CASSPGTGIGMGLQEQYF. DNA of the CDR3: TGTGCCAGCAGCCCCGGGACAGGAATCGGTATGGGCCTGCAAGAGCAGTACTTC.

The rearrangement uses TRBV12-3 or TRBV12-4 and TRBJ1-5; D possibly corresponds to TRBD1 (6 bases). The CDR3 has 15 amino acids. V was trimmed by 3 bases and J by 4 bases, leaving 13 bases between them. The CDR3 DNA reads TGTGCCAGCAGTTTCTATTCGCAGGGGAATCAGCCCCAGCATTTT. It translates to CASSFYSQGNQPQHF.

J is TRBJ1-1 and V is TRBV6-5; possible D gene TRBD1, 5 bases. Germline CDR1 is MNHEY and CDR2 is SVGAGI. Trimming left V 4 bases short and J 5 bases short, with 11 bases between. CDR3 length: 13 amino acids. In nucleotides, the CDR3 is TGTGCCAGCAGTTCCCATCAGGGAACTGAAGCTTTCTTT. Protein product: CASSSHQGTEAFF.

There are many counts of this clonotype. This chain's CDR3 is CASAERLAVNEQFF. CDR3 coding DNA: TGTGCCAGCGCGGAGAGACTAGCGGTTAATGAGCAGTTCTTC. The V gene is TRBV9, the J gene TRBJ2-1; TRBD2 matches at 9 bases. CDR1 is SGDLS and CDR2 is YYNGEE in the germline V gene. The length of the CDR3 is 14 residues. V shed 7 bases, J shed 7 bases, and the junction held 9 bases outside the gene matches. Full variable domain (missing parts from reference TRBV9 and TRBJ2-1): DSGVTQTPKHLITATGQRVTLRCSPRSGDLSVYWYQQSLDQGLQFLIQYYNGEERAKGNILERFSAQQFPDLHSELNLSSLELGDSALYFCASAERLAVNEQFFGPGTRLTVL.

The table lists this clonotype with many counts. CDR3 protein: CASSLAAGQETQYF. Here the CDR3 DNA reads TGCGCCAGCAGCTTGGCCGCGGGCCAAGAGACCCAGTACTTC. V is TRBV5-1 and J is TRBJ2-5, with D possibly matching TRBD2 (5 bases). The CDR3 consists of 14 residues. The germline V gene encodes CDR1 SGHRS and CDR2 YFSETQ. Deletions cut 0 bases from V and 1 base from J, with 7 bases between.

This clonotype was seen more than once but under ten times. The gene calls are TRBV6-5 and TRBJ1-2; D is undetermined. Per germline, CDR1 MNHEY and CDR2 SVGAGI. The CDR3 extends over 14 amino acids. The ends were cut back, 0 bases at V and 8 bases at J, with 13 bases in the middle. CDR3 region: CASSYSGSSEGYTF. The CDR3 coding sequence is TGTGCCAGCAGTTACTCCGGCAGCTCGGAAGGCTACACCTTC.

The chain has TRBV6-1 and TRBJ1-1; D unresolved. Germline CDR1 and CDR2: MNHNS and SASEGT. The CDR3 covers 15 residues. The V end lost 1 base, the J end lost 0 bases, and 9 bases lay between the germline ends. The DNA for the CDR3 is TGTGCCAGCAGTGAAGAGGGATCCATGAACACTGAAGCTTTCTTT. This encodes CASSEEGSMNTEAFF.

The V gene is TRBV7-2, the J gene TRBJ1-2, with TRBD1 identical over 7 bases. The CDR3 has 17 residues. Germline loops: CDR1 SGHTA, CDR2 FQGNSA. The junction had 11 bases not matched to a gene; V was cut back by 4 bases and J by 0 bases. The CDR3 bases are TGTGCCAGCAGCTCGCCCGACAGGGCATCGTCTAACTATGGCTACACCTTC. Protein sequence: CASSSPDRASSNYGYTF.

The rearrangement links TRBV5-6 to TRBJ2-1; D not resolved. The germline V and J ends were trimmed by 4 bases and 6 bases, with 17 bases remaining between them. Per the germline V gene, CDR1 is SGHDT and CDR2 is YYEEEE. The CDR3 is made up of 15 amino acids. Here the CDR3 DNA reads TGTGCCAGCAGCCCAACCGTGGCCAACCCCAATGAGCAGTTCTTC. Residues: CASSPTVANPNEQFF.

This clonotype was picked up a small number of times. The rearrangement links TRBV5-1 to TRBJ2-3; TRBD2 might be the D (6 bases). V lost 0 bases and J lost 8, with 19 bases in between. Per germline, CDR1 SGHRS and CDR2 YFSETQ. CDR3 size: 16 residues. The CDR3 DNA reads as TGCGCCAGCAGCTTGGTGGGGGGAGTGGCCTCAGGTACGCAGTATTTT. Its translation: CASSLVGGVASGTQYF.

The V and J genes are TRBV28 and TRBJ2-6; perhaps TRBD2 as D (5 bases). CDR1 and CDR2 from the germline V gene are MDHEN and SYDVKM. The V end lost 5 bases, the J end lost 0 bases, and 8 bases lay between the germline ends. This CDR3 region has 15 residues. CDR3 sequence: CASSGRGSGANVLTF. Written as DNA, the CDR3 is TGTGCCAGCAGTGGACGGGGCTCTGGGGCCAACGTCCTGACTTTC.

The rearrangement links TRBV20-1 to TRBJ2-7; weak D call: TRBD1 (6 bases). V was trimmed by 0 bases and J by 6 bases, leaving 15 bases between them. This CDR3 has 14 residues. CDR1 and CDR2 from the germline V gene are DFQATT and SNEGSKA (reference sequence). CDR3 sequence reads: CSARDQQGPFEQYF. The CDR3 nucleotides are TGCAGTGCTAGAGATCAACAGGGTCCGTTCGAGCAGTACTTC.

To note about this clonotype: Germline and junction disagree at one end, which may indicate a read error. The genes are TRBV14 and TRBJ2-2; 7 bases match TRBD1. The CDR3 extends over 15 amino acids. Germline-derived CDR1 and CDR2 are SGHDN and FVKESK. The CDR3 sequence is CASGQTGSNTGELFF. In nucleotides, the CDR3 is TGTGCCAGCGGCCAGACAGGGTCGAACACCGGGGAGCTGTTTTTT.

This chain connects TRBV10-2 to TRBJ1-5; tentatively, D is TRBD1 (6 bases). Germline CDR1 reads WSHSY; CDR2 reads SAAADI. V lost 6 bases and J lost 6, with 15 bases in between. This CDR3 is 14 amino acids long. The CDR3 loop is CASRPTGSTQPQHF. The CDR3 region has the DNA TGCGCCAGCAGGCCCACAGGGTCGACTCAGCCCCAGCATTTT.

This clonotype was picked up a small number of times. This chain's CDR3 is CASSLAGGVEKLFF. The CDR3 DNA follows: TGTGCCAGCAGCTTAGCGGGGGGCGTAGAAAAACTGTTTTTT. This chain joins TRBV7-2 and TRBJ1-4; D is possibly TRBD1 (6 bases). Deletions cut 0 bases from V and 8 bases from J, with 10 bases between. CDR1 is SGHTA, CDR2 FQGNSA, per germline. CDR3 length equals 14 residues. The full variable domain, its missing parts supplied by reference TRBV7-2 and TRBJ1-4, is GAGVSQSPSNKVTEKGKDVELRCDPISGHTALYWYRQSLGQGLEFLIYFQGNSAPDKSGLPSDRFSAERTGGSVSTLTIQRTQQEDSAVYLCASSLAGGVEKLFFGSGTQLSVL.

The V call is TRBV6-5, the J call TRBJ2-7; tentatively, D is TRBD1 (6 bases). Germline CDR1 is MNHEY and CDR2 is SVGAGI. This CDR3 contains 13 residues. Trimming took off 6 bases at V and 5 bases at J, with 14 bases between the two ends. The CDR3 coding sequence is TGTGCCAGCAGGCGACTGACAGGCCACGAGCAGTACTTC. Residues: CASRRLTGHEQYF.

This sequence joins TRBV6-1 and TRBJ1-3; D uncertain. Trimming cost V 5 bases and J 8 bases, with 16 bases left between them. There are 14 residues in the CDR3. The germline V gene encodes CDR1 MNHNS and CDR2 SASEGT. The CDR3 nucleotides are TGTGCCAGCAGTTACGCCCGGAATGTTGACACCATATATTTT. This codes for CASSYARNVDTIYF.

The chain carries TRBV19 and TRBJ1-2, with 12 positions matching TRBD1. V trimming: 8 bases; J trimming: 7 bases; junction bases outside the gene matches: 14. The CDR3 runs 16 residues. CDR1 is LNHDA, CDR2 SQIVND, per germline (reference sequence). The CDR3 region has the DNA TGTGCCAGTCTGGGGACAGGGGGCGTCGACAGGCGTGGCTACACCTTC. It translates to CASLGTGGVDRRGYTF.

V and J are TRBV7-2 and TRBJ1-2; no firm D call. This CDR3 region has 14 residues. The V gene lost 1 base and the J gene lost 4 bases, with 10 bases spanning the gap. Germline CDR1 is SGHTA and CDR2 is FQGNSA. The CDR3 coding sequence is TGTGCCAGCAGCTTAGACAAACGCCCCTATGGCTACACCTTC. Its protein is CASSLDKRPYGYTF. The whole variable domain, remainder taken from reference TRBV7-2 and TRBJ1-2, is GAGVSQSPSNKVTEKGKDVELRCDPISGHTALYWYRQSLGQGLEFLIYFQGNSAPDKSGLPSDRFSAERTGGSVSTLTIQRTQQEDSAVYLCASSLDKRPYGYTFGSGTRLTVV.

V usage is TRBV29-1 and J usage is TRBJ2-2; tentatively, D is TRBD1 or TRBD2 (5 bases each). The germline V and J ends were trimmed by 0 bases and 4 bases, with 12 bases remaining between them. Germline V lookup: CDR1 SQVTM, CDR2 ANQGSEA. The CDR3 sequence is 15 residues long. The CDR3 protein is CSVEDRGGGTGELFF. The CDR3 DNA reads TGCAGCGTTGAAGATCGCGGTGGGGGCACCGGGGAGCTGTTTTTT.

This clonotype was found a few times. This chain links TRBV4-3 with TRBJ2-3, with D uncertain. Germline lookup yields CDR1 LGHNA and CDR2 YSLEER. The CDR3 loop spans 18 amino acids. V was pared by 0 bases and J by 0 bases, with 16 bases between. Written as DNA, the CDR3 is TGCGCCAGCAGCCAAGATCCAGTACTTCGATCTAGCACAGATACGCAGTATTTT. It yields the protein CASSQDPVLRSSTDTQYF.

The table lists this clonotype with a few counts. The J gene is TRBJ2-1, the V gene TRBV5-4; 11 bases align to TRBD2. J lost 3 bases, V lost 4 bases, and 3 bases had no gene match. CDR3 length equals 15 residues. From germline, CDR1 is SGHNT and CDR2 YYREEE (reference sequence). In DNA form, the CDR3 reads TGTGCCAGCAGCGATCTAGCGGGGGGCTACAATGAGCAGTTCTTC. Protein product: CASSDLAGGYNEQFF.

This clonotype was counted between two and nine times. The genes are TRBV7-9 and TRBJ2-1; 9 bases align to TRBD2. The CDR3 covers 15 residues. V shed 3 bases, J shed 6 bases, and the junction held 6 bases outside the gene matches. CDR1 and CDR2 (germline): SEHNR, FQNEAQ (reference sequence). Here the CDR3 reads CASSFVTSGFNEQFF. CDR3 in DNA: TGTGCCAGCAGCTTCGTGACTAGCGGATTCAATGAGCAGTTCTTC.

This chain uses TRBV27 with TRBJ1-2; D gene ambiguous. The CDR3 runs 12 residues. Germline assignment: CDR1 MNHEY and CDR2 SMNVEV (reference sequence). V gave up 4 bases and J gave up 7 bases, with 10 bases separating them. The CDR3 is CASSSASSGYTF. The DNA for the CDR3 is TGTGCCAGCAGTTCTGCCAGCAGTGGCTACACCTTC.

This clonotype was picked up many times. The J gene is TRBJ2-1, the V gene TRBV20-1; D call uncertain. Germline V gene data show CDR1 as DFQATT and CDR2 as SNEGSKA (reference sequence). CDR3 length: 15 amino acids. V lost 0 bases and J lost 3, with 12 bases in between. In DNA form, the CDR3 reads TGCAGTGCTAGAGATTTTGGTGGGTACTACAATGAGCAGTTCTTC. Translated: CSARDFGGYYNEQFF.